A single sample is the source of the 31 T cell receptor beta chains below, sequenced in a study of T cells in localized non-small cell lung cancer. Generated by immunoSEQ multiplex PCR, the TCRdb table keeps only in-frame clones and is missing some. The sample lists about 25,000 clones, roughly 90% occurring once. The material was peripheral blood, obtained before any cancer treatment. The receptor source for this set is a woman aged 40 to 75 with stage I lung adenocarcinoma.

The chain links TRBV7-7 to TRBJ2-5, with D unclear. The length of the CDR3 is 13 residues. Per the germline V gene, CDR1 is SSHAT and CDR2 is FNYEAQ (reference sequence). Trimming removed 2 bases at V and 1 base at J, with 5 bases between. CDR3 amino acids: CASSLSVQETQYF. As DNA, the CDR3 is TGTGCCAGCAGCTTATCGGTCCAAGAGACCCAGTACTTC.

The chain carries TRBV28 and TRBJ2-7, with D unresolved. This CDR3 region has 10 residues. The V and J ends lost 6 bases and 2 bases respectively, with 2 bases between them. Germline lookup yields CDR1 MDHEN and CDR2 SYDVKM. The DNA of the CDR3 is TGTGCCAGCAGCACCTACGAGCAGTACTTC. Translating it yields CASSTYEQYF.

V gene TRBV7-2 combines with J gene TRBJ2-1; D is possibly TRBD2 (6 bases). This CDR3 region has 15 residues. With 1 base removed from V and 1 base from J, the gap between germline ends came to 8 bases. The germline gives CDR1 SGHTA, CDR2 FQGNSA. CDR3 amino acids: CASSLDRGSYNEQFF. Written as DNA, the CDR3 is TGTGCCAGCAGCTTAGACCGGGGGTCCTACAATGAGCAGTTCTTC.

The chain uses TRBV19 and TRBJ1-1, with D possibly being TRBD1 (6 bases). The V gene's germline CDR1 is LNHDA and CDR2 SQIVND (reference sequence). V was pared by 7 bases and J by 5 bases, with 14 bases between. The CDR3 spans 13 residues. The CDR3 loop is CASINQGWTEAFF. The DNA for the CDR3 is TGTGCCAGTATTAACCAGGGGTGGACTGAAGCTTTCTTT.

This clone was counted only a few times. CDR3 in DNA: TGTGCCAGCTCACTAGGGACACCCCCCGGCTACGAGCAGTACTTC. It translates to CASSLGTPPGYEQYF. V usage is TRBV18 and J usage is TRBJ2-7; maybe TRBD1 (6 bases). Germline V CDR1 and CDR2: KGHSH, LQKENI. The V end was cut by 4 bases, the J end by 3 bases, with 16 bases between. This CDR3 contains 15 residues.

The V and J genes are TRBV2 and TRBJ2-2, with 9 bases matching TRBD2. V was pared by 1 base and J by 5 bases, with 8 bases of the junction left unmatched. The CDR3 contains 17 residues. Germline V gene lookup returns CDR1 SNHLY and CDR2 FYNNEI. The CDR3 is CASSEGGSGRGTGELFF. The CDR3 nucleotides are TGTGCCAGCAGTGAAGGAGGTAGCGGGAGAGGGACCGGGGAGCTGTTTTTT.

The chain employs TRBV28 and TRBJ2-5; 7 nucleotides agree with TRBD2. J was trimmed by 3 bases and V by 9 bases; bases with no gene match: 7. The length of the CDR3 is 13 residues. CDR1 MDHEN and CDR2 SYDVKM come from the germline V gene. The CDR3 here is CASQSGGEETQYF. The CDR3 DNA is TGTGCCAGTCAATCTGGGGGGGAAGAGACCCAGTACTTC.

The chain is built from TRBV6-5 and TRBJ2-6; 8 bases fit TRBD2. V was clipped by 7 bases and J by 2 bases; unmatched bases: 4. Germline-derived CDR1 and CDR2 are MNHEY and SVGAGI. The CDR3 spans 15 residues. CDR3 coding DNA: TGTGCCAGCAAGATCGGGGGGGCTGGGGCCAACGTCCTGACTTTC. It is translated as CASKIGGAGANVLTF.

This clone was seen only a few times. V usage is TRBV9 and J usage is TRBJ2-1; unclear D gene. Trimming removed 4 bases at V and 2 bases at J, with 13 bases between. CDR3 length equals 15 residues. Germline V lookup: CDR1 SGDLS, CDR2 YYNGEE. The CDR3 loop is CASSQQLGAYNEQFF. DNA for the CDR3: TGTGCCAGCAGCCAACAGCTAGGTGCCTACAATGAGCAGTTCTTC.

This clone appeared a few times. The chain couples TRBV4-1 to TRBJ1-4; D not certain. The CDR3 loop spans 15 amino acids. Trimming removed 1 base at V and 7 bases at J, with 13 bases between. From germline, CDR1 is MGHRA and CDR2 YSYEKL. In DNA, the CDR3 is TGCGCCAGCAGCCAAGTTTCGACTTTGAGTGAAAAACTGTTTTTT. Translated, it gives CASSQVSTLSEKLFF.

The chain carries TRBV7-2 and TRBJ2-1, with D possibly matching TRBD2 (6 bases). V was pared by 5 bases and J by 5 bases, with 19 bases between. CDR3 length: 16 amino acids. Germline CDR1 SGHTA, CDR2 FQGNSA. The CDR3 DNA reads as TGTGCCAGCAGCCCACAAGGACTACCCTTAGACAATGAGCAGTTCTTC. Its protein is CASSPQGLPLDNEQFF.

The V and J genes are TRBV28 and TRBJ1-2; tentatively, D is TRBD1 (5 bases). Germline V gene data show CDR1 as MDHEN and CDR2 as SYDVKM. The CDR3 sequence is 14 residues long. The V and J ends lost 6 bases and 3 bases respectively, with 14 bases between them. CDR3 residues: CASSRPDIYYGYTF. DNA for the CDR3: TGTGCCAGCAGCCGTCCGGACATATACTATGGCTACACCTTC.

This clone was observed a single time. Written as DNA, the CDR3 is TGTGCCAGCAGTACAGTTATAGACCTACGGACGGGGGTTGGAGAGACCCAGTACTTC. It codes for CASSTVIDLRTGVGETQYF. The chain recombines TRBV2 with TRBJ2-5, with D perhaps TRBD2 (6 bases). Germline CDR1 and CDR2: SNHLY and FYNNEI. With 5 bases removed from V and 4 bases from J, the gap between germline ends came to 29 bases. The CDR3 sequence is 19 residues long.

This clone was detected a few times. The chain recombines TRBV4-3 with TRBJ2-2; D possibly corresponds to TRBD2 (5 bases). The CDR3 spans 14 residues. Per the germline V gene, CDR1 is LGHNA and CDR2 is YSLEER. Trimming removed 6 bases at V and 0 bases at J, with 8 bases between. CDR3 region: CASRAGPNTGELFF. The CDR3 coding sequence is TGCGCCAGCAGGGCGGGCCCGAACACCGGGGAGCTGTTTTTT.

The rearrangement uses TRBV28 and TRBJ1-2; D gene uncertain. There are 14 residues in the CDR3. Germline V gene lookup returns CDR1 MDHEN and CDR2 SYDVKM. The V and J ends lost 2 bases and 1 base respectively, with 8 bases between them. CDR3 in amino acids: CASSLPRNNYGYTF. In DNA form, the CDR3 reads TGTGCCAGCAGTTTACCCCGGAATAACTATGGCTACACCTTC.

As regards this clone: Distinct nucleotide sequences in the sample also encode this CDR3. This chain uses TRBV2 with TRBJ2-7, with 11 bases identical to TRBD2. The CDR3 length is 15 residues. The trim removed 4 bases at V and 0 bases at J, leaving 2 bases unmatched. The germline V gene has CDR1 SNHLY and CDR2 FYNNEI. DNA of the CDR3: TGTGCCAGCAGTGTTACTAGCGGGAGCTCCTACGAGCAGTACTTC. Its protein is CASSVTSGSSYEQYF.

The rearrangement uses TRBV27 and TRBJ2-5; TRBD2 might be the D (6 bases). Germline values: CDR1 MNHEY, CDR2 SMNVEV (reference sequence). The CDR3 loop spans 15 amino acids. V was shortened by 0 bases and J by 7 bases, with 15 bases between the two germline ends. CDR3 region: CASSLSMGTGGTQYF. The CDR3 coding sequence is TGTGCCAGCAGTTTATCGATGGGGACTGGGGGGACCCAGTACTTC.

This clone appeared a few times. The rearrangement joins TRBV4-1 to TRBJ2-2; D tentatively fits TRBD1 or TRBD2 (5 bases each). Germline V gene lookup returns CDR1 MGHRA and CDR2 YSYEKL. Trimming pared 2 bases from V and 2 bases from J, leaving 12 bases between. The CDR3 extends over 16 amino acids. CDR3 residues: CASSQPWGRNTGELFF. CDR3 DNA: TGCGCCAGCAGCCAACCATGGGGGAGAAACACCGGGGAGCTGTTTTTT.

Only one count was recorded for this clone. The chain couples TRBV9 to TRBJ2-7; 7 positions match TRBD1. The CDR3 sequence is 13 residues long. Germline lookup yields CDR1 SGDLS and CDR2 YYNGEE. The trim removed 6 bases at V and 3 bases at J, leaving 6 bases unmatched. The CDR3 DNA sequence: TGTGCCAGCAATCCAACAGGGGTCTACGAGCAGTACTTC. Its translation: CASNPTGVYEQYF.

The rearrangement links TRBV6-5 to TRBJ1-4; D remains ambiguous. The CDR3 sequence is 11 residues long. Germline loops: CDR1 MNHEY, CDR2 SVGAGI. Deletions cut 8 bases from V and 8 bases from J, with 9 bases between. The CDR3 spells CASAVGEKLFF. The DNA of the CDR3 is TGTGCCAGCGCCGTCGGGGAAAAACTGTTTTTT.

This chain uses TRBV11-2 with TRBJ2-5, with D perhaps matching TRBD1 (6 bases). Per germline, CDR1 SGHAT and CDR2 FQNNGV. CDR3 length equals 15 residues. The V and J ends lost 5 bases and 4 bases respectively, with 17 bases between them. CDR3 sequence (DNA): TGTGCCAGCAGCACCTGGGACACAGGAGGAGAGACCCAGTACTTC. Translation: CASSTWDTGGETQYF.

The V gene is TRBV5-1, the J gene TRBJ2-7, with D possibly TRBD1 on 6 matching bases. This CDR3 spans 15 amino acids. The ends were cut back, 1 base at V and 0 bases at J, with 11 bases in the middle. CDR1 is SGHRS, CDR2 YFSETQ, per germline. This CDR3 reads CASSLTGQNSYEQYF. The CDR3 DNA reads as TGCGCCAGCAGCTTGACCGGACAGAACTCCTACGAGCAGTACTTC.

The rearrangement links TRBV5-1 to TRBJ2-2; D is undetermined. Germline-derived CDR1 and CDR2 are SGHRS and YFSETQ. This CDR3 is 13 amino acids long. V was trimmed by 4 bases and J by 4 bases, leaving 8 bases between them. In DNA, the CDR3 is TGCGCCAGCAGCGCACGAGGCACCGGGGAGCTGTTTTTT. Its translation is CASSARGTGELFF.

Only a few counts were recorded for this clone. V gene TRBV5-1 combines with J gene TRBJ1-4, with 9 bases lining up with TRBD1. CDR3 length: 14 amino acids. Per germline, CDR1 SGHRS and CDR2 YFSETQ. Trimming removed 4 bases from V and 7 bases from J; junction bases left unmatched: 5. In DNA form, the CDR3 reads TGCGCCAGCAGCCCCGGGACAGGGAGTGAAAAACTGTTTTTT. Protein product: CASSPGTGSEKLFF.

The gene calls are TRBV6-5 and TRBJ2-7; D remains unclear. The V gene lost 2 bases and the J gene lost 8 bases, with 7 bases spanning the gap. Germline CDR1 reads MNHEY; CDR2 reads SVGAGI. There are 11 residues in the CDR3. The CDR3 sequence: CASSYEEKQYF. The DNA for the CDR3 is TGTGCCAGCAGTTACGAGGAAAAGCAGTACTTC.

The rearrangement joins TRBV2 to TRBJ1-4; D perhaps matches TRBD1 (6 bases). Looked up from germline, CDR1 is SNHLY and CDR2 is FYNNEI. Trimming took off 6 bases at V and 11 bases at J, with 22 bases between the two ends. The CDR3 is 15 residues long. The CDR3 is CASREQGIYGLKLFF. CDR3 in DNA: TGTGCCAGCAGGGAACAGGGAATCTACGGACTTAAACTGTTTTTT.

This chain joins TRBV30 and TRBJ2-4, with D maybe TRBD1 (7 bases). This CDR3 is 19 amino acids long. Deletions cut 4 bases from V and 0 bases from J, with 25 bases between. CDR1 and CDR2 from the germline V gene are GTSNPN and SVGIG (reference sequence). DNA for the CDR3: TGTGCCTGGACCCCCGATCGACAGGGAGGTCCGATAGCCAAAAACATTCAGTACTTC. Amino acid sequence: CAWTPDRQGGPIAKNIQYF.

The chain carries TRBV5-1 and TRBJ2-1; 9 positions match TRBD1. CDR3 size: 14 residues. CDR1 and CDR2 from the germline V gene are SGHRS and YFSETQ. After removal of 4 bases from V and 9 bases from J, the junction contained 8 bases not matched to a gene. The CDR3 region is CASSKGQGASEQFF. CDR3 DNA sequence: TGCGCCAGCAGCAAGGGACAGGGTGCGAGTGAGCAGTTCTTC. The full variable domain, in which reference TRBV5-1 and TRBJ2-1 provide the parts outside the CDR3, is KAGVTQTPRYLIKTRGQQVTLSCSPISGHRSVSWYQQTPGQGLQFLFEYFSETQRNKGNFPGRFSGRQFSNSRSEMNVSTLELGDSALYLCASSKGQGASEQFFGPGTRLTVL.

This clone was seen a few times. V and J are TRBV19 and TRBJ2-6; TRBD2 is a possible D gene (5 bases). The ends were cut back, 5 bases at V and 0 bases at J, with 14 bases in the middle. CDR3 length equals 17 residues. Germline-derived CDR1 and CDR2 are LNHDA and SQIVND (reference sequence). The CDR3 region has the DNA TGTGCCAGTAGTTCCAGGACGGGGAGCTCTGGGGCCAACGTCCTGACTTTC. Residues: CASSSRTGSSGANVLTF.

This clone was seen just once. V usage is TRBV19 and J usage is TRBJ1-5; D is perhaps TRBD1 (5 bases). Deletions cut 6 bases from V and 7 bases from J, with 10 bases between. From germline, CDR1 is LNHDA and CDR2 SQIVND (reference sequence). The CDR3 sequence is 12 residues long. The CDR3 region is CASRGDGQPQHF. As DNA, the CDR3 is TGTGCCAGTAGAGGGGATGGCCAGCCCCAGCATTTT. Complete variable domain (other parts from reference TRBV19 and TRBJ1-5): DGGITQSPKYLFRKEGQNVTLSCEQNLNHDAMYWYRQDPGQGLRLIYYSQIVNDFQKGDIAEGYSVSREKKESFPLTVTSAQKNPTAFYLCASRGDGQPQHFGDGTRLSIL.

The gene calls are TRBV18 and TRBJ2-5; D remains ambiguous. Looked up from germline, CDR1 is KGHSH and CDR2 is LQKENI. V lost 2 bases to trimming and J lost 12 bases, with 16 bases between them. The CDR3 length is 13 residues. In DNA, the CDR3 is TGTGCCAGCTCACCAGTCGGAGAATCCACCAAGTACTTC. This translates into CASSPVGESTKYF.